This T cell receptor beta chain is drawn from a study of T cells in women clearing cervical HPV infection. For the study at large: Controls' single incident HPV16 infection cleared within 12 months without precancer. With HLA typing for only a few women, HLA confounding remains possible.

The method was immunoSEQ multiplex PCR; TCRdb's version includes in-frame clones alone and lacks a portion of them. In total, the table holds roughly 20,000 clones. Study findings and constraints: CIN3+ cases had significantly higher TCR repertoire richness than controls, but evenness did not differ.

A word on this clone: Antigen specificity is unknown.

Input material: blood buffy coat. The clonotype originates from a woman aged 18 to 75 with a cervical HPV16 infection that either progressed to CIN3+ or cleared (not recorded which).

Partial CDR3 DNA: TGCGCCAGCAGTGACCCCGGAGGGGTCGCAGATACG. Translating gives CASSDPGGVADT. The whole CDR3 sequence is CASSDPGGVADTQYF. The chain combines TRBV10-2 with TRBJ2-3; TRBD2 is a possible D gene (6 bases). Read coverage stops 3 residues before the CDR3 terminus; the germline J gene supplies the remainder. The CDR3 extends over 15 amino acids. The germline V and J ends were trimmed by 3 bases and 4 bases, with 14 bases remaining between them. In germline, CDR1 is WSHSY, CDR2 SAAADI.